The 8 T cell receptor beta chains listed next were all sequenced from one sample in a study of T cells expressing NK-cell markers. Following a re-call of the 5' RACE reads, TCRdb has one entry per CDR3 protein and lacks DNA. The table for this sample gives about 380,000 distinct CDR3 sequences. Sequenced sample: blood T cells: a sorted CD56 or NKG2C T cell subset, CD4+ or CD8+ T cells, or bulk PBMC T cells (not recorded which). The receptors derive from a man aged 18-75 years in good health.

CDR3: CASTQSQSSYNEQFF. This rearrangement joins TRBV2 to TRBJ2-1. Germline loops: CDR1 SNHLY, CDR2 FYNNEI. This CDR3 contains 15 residues.

The V gene is TRBV6-1, the J gene TRBJ2-4; there is no DNA to check the TCRdb D call of TRBD2. This CDR3 comprises 16 residues. Looked up from germline, CDR1 is MNHNS and CDR2 is SASEGT. The CDR3 spells CASSEPSGGRGNIQYF.

The chain links TRBV21-1 to TRBJ2-5; TCRdb lists TRBD1, though no DNA is available to test this call. TRBV21-1 is an annotated pseudogene. The CDR3 has 16 amino acids. The CDR3: CASSITGPVCEETQYF.

CDR3 sequence: CASSPLSSVKAFF. The V and J genes are TRBV9 and TRBJ1-1; without DNA, the TCRdb call of TRBD1 cannot be checked. The germline V gene encodes CDR1 SGDLS and CDR2 YYNGEE. The CDR3 is 13 amino acids.

The chain links TRBV2 to TRBJ2-6; the TRBD1 assignment by TCRdb is unverifiable without DNA. This CDR3 spans 16 amino acids. Germline V lookup: CDR1 SNHLY, CDR2 FYNNEI. CDR3: CASSRDRLSGANVLTF. The variable domain in full, completed from reference TRBV2 and TRBJ2-6, reads EPEVTQTPSHQVTQMGQEVILRCVPISNHLYFYWYRQILGQKVEFLVSFYNNEISEKSEIFDDQFSVERPDGSNFTLKIRSTKLEDSAMYFCASSRDRLSGANVLTFGAGSRLTVL.

J is TRBJ2-7 and V is TRBV4-2; TCRdb's assignment of TRBD2 cannot be checked, as there is no DNA. CDR1 is LGHNA and CDR2 is YNFKEQ in the germline V gene. This CDR3 has 18 amino acids. The chain's CDR3 is CASSQGSGLALDGYEQYF.

The rearrangement links TRBV19 to TRBJ2-1; TCRdb's assignment of TRBD2 cannot be checked, as there is no DNA. The CDR3 runs to 21 residues. Germline V gene sequence: CDR1 LNHDA, CDR2 SQIVND (reference sequence). The CDR3 region is CASSIPQRGGQPSGRYAEQFF. The full variable domain, rest sourced from reference TRBV19 and TRBJ2-1, is DGGITQSPKYLFRKEGQNVTLSCEQNLNHDAMYWYRQDPGQGLRLIYYSQIVNDFQKGDIAEGYSVSREKKESFPLTVTSAQKNPTAFYLCASSIPQRGGQPSGRYAEQFFGPGTRLTVL.

The V gene is TRBV6-1, the J gene TRBJ1-1; the D gene TCRdb calls, TRBD1, cannot be checked with no DNA. Germline-derived CDR1 and CDR2 are MNHNS and SASEGT. The CDR3 spans 15 residues. Here the CDR3 reads CASTLNPDRGAEAFF.